This record concerns one T cell receptor beta chain sequence. The data were obtained in a study of human T cells and chemical hapten exposure. Looking at the study overall: Patients were given diphenylcyclopropenone on the scalp weekly across the roughly 24-week study.

During construction of the library, unique molecular identifiers were attached to individual cDNA molecules for quantitative, reproducible TCR counting. TCRdb re-called the RACE reads through MiXCR, storing one row per CDR3 protein. In the table there are approximately 97,000 distinct CDR3 sequences, 27% of which are singletons. Time point reported: patch test 3, about 24 weeks after DPC sensitization. Treatment reported: therapeutic diphenylcyclopropenone sensitization with weekly scalp DPC. Total RNA extraction was carried out from unfractionated whole blood. The sequenced sample was whole blood, obtained in connection with sensitization to the hapten diphenylcyclopropenone (DPC). The receptor was isolated from a man between 40 and 49 years old with alopecia areata. Some clones in this sample may be carry-over from other donors' samples.

This CDR3 is CAIRGEPRNTIYF. In DNA form, the CDR3 reads TGTGCCATCAGGGGGGAGCCTCGGAACACCATATATTTT. The rearrangement links TRBV10-3 to TRBJ1-3; D possibly corresponds to TRBD1 (5 bases). The length of the CDR3 is 13 residues. Germline-derived CDR1 and CDR2 are ENHRY and SYGVKD. V gave up 6 bases and J gave up 7 bases, with 13 bases separating them.